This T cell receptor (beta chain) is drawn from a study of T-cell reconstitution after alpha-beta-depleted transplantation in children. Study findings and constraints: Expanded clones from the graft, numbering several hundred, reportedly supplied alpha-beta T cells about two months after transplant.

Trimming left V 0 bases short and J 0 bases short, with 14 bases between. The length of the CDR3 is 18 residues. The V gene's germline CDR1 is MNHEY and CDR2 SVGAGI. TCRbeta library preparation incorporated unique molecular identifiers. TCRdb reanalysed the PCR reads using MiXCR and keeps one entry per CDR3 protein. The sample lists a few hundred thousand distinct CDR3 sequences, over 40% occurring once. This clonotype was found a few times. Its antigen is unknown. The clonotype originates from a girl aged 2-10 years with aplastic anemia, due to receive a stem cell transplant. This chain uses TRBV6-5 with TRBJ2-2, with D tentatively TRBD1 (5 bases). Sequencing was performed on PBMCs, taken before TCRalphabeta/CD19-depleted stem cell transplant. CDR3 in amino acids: CASSYSSPGHSNTGELFF. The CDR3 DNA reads TGTGCCAGCAGTTACTCGAGTCCCGGACATTCGAACACCGGGGAGCTGTTTTTT.